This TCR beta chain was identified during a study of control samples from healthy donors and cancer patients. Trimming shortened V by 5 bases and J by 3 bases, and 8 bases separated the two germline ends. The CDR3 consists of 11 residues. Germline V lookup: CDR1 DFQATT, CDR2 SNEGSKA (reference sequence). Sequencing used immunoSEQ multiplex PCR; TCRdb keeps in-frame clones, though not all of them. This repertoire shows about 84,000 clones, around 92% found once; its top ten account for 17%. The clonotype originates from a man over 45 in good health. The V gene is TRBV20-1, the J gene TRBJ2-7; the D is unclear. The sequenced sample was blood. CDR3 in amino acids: CSAPDLYEQYF. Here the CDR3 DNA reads TGCAGTGCTCCGGACCTCTACGAGCAGTACTTC.